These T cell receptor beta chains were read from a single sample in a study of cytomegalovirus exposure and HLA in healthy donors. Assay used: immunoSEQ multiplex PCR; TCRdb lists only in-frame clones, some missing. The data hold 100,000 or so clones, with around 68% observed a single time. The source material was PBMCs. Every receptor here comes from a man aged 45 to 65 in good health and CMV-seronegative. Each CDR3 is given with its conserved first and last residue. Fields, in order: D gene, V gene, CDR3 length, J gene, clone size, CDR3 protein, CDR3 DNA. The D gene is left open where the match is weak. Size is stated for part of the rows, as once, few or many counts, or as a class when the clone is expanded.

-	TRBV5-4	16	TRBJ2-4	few	CASSFGQGRAKNIQYF	TGTGCCAGCAGCTTTGGTCAGGGTAGGGCCAAAAACATTCAGTACTTC
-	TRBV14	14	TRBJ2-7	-	CASSQGAPAREQYF	TGTGCCAGCAGCCAAGGGGCCCCAGCTCGCGAGCAGTACTTC
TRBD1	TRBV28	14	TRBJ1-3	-	CASRRTGGRNTIYF	TGTGCCAGCAGAAGGACAGGTGGCAGAAACACCATATATTTT
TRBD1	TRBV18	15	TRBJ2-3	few	CASSPLGTGTDTQYF	TGTGCCAGCTCACCACTTGGGACAGGCACAGATACGCAGTATTTT
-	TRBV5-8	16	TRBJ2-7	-	CASSRSPGVDGYEQYF	TGTGCCAGCAGCCGAAGCCCAGGGGTGGATGGCTACGAGCAGTACTTC
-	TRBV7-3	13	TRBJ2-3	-	CASSLVGGDTQYF	TGTGCCAGCAGCTTAGTGGGGGGAGATACGCAGTATTTT
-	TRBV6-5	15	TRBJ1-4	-	CASGKATLNSGKLFF	TGTGCCAGCGGAAAAGCGACCCTAAATTCCGGAAAACTGTTTTTT
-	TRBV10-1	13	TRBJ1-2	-	CASSESRFNGYTF	TGCGCCAGCAGTGAGTCTCGGTTCAATGGCTACACCTTC
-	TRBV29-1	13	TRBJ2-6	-	CSATKAGANVLTF	TGCAGCGCCACAAAAGCTGGGGCCAACGTCCTGACTTTC
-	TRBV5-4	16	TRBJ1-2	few	CASSLASGGGIYGYTF	TGTGCCAGCAGCTTGGCCTCAGGAGGCGGAATCTATGGCTACACCTTC
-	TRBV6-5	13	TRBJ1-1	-	CASSYGAWGPTFF	TGTGCCAGCAGTTACGGCGCCTGGGGCCCCACGTTCTTT
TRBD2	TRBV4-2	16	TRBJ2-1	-	CASSQSGRLGDNEQFF	TGTGCCAGCAGCCAAAGCGGGAGACTAGGAGACAATGAGCAGTTCTTC
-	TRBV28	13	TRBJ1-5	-	CASSFSSNQPQHF	TGTGCCAGCAGTTTCTCGAGCAATCAGCCCCAGCATTTT
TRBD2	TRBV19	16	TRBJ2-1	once	CASSIQAGGRNNEQFF	TGTGCCAGTAGTATACAGGCGGGAGGCCGTAACAATGAGCAGTTCTTC
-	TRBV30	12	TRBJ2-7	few	CAWSGGLNEQYF	TGTGCCTGGAGTGGTGGACTCAACGAGCAGTACTTC
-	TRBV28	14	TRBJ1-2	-	CASSLPPIFSGYTF	TGTGCCAGCAGTTTACCGCCCATTTTTAGTGGCTACACCTTC
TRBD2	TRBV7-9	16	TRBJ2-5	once	CASSLIQREGLETQYF	TGTGCCAGCAGCTTAATCCAGCGGGAGGGCCTAGAGACCCAGTACTTC
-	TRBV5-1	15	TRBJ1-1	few	CASSPERGVGTEAFF	TGCGCCAGCAGCCCGGAGCGGGGGGTAGGCACTGAAGCTTTCTTT
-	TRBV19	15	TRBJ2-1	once	CASSIGGTAYNEQFF	TGTGCCAGTAGTATAGGCGGGACAGCTTACAATGAGCAGTTCTTC
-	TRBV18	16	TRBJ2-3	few	CASSPVAGTSTDTQYF	TGTGCCAGCTCACCAGTAGCCGGAACTAGCACAGATACGCAGTATTTT
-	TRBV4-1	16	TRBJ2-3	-	CASSLGWAGVTDTQYF	TGCGCCAGCAGCTTAGGATGGGCCGGTGTCACAGATACGCAGTATTTT
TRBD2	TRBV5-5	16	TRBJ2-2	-	CASSKIAGDYTGELFF	TGTGCCAGCAGCAAAATAGCGGGGGACTACACCGGGGAGCTGTTTTTT
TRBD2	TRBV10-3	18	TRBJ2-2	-	CAISESPGGRGNTGELFF	TGTGCCATCAGTGAGTCGCCGGGGGGGCGAGGAAACACCGGGGAGCTGTTTTTT
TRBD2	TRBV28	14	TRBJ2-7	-	CASSFPGGPREQYF	TGTGCCAGCAGTTTCCCGGGGGGGCCGAGGGAGCAGTACTTC
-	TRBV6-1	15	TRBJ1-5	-	CASSDLGLLNQPQHF	TGTGCCAGCAGTGATTTAGGACTTCTCAATCAGCCCCAGCATTTT
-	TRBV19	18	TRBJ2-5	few	CASSISLGGGWDQETQYF	TGTGCCAGTAGTATATCCCTCGGAGGAGGGTGGGACCAAGAGACCCAGTACTTC
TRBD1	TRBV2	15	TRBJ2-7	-	CASRNGQVSSYEQYF	TGTGCCAGCAGGAACGGACAGGTTAGCTCCTACGAGCAGTACTTC
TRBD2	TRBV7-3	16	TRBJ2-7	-	CASSLFGTSGTYEQYF	TGTGCCAGCAGCTTATTTGGGACTAGCGGGACCTACGAGCAGTACTTC
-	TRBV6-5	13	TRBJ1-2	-	CASSYSLFRGYTF	TGTGCCAGCAGTTACTCTCTCTTTCGGGGCTACACCTTC
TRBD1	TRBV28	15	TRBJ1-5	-	CASSIRTGGDQPQHF	TGTGCCAGCAGCATCCGGACAGGAGGAGATCAGCCCCAGCATTTT
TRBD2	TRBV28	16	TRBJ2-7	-	CASRILPGGTFHEQYF	TGTGCCAGCAGGATTCTCCCGGGAGGGACGTTCCACGAGCAGTACTTC
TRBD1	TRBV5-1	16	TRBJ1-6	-	CASSFNRDSYNSPLHF	TGCGCCAGCAGCTTCAATCGGGACAGCTATAATTCACCCCTCCACTTT
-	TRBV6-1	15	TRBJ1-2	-	CAGRAGSQEGLGYTF	TGTGCCGGAAGAGCCGGGAGTCAGGAGGGTCTTGGCTACACCTTC
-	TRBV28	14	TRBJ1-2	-	CASSVTTGGYGYTF	TGTGCCAGCAGCGTTACCACGGGTGGCTATGGCTACACCTTC
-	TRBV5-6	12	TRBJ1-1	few	CASSLGSTEAFF	TGTGCCAGCAGCTTGGGGAGCACTGAAGCTTTCTTT
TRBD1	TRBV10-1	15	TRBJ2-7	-	CASSESGTGTYEQYF	TGCGCCAGCAGTGAGTCGGGGACAGGAACCTACGAGCAGTACTTC
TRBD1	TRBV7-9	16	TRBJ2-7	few	CASRGGGTGTPYEQYF	TGTGCCAGCAGGGGAGGGGGGACAGGGACCCCCTACGAGCAGTACTTC
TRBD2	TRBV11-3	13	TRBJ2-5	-	CASSSTSSETQYF	TGTGCCAGCAGCTCGACTAGCAGTGAGACCCAGTACTTC
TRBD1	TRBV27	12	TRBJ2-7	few	CASRGQFYEQYF	TGTGCCAGCAGGGGACAGTTCTACGAGCAGTACTTC
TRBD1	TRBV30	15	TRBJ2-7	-	CAWRGTGTGTYEQYF	TGTGCCTGGAGAGGGACCGGGACAGGGACCTACGAGCAGTACTTC
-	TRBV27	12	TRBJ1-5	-	CASSTGNQPQHF	TGTGCCAGCAGTACAGGTAATCAGCCCCAGCATTTT
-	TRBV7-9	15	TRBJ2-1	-	CASSAALAALNEQFF	TGTGCCAGCAGCGCGGCGTTAGCGGCCCTTAATGAGCAGTTCTTC
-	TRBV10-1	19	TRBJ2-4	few	CASMTSASTRDLAKNIQYF	TGCGCCAGCATGACCTCCGCCTCGACTCGAGATTTAGCCAAAAACATTCAGTACTTC
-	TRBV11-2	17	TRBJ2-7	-	CASSRIQGSKGSYEQYF	TGTGCCAGCAGCAGAATCCAGGGCTCCAAGGGCTCCTACGAGCAGTACTTC
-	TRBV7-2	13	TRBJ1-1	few	CASSAGANTEAFF	TGTGCCAGCAGCGCAGGCGCGAACACTGAAGCTTTCTTT
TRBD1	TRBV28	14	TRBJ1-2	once	CASSPDRAHYGYTF	TGTGCCAGCAGTCCCGACAGGGCCCACTATGGCTACACCTTC
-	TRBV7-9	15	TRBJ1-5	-	CASQSGGRGNQPQHF	TGTGCCAGCCAGAGCGGGGGGCGAGGAAATCAGCCCCAGCATTTT
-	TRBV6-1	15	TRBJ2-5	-	CASSEELRNGGTQYF	TGTGCCAGCAGTGAAGAGCTCCGGAACGGCGGGACCCAGTACTTC
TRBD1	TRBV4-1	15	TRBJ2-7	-	CASSRGQLGGLEQYF	TGCGCCAGCAGCCGGGGTCAACTAGGGGGCCTCGAGCAGTACTTC
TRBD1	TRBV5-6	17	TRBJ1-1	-	CASSREPTGGRKTEAFF	TGTGCCAGCAGTCGAGAGCCGACAGGGGGGAGAAAAACTGAAGCTTTCTTT
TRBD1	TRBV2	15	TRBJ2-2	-	CASRSLQGKAGELFF	TGTGCCAGCAGGAGCCTACAGGGGAAGGCCGGGGAGCTGTTTTTT
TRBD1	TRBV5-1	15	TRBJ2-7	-	CASSLSGTGVYEQYF	TGCGCCAGCAGCTTGTCTGGGACAGGGGTTTACGAGCAGTACTTC
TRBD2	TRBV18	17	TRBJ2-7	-	CASSQAGDYVTPHEQYF	TGTGCCAGCTCCCAAGCTGGGGACTACGTCACCCCCCACGAGCAGTACTTC